The clone carrying this T cell receptor beta chain was recorded a few times. These data come from a study of early T cells in non-severe SARS-CoV-2 infection. TCRdb itself ran the 5' RACE reads through MiXCR, one entry per CDR3 protein. Seen here are about 110,000 distinct CDR3 sequences, more than 9.5% observed once, and the top ten hold more than 6.5%. Germline CDR1 and CDR2: MNHEY and SMNVEV (reference sequence). The CDR3 has 15 amino acids. V was pared by 5 bases and J by 4 bases, with 6 bases of the junction left unmatched. The TCR was taken from an adult who was a healthcare worker with PCR-confirmed SARS-CoV-2 infection or an uninfected control (not recorded which). The source material was whole blood. The chain couples TRBV27 to TRBJ2-2; TRBD2 matches at 8 bases. CDR3 bases: TGTGCCAGCAGTGCGAGCGGGAGTGTCACCGGGGAGCTGTTTTTT. As protein: CASSASGSVTGELFF.